Shown below are 20 T cell receptor beta chains from a single sample sequenced in a study of cytomegalovirus exposure and HLA in healthy donors. The assay was immunoSEQ multiplex PCR, and TCRdb's table has in-frame clones only and misses some. The sample lists a few hundred thousand clones, more than 80% occurring once. Sequencing was done on a sample of PBMCs. All receptors come from a young woman in good health and CMV-seronegative.

This clone was recorded only once. The chain has TRBV7-2 and TRBJ2-1; 10 positions agree with TRBD1. This CDR3 has 14 amino acids. Per the germline V gene, CDR1 is SGHTA and CDR2 is FQGNSA. The junction had 3 bases not matched to a gene; V was cut back by 5 bases and J by 5 bases. The DNA of the CDR3 is TGTGCCAGCAGCCCGGGACAGGGGAACAATGAGCAGTTCTTC. Protein product: CASSPGQGNNEQFF.

The chain couples TRBV13 to TRBJ2-3, with D tentatively TRBD2 (5 bases). Trimming took off 0 bases at V and 7 bases at J, with 11 bases between the two ends. In germline, CDR1 is PRHDT, CDR2 FYEKMQ (reference sequence). CDR3 length equals 14 residues. The CDR3: CASSLGGNRNTQYF. The CDR3, as DNA: TGTGCCAGCAGCTTAGGCGGGAACCGAAATACGCAGTATTTT.

This clone appeared a single time. The genes are TRBV27 and TRBJ2-2; a possible D gene is TRBD2 (6 bases). With 4 bases removed from V and 1 base from J, the gap between germline ends came to 13 bases. CDR1 and CDR2 (germline): MNHEY, SMNVEV (reference sequence). The length of the CDR3 is 16 residues. The CDR3 DNA sequence: TGTGCCAGCAGTTCGTGGACTAATAGGAACACCGGGGAGCTGTTTTTT. Its protein product is CASSSWTNRNTGELFF.

The genes are TRBV30 and TRBJ1-1, with a tentative D call TRBD1 (6 bases). The CDR3 spans 12 residues. The V end lost 0 bases, the J end lost 5 bases, and 7 bases lay between the germline ends. From germline, CDR1 is GTSNPN and CDR2 SVGIG (reference sequence). CDR3 in DNA: TGTGCCTGGAGTGTACAGGGAACTGAAGCTTTCTTT. Its protein is CAWSVQGTEAFF.

The chain carries TRBV29-1 and TRBJ2-2; 7 bases match TRBD2. Germline CDR1 reads SQVTM; CDR2 reads ANQGSEA. The CDR3 contains 12 residues. V was pared by 6 bases and J by 3 bases, with 1 base of the junction left unmatched. The CDR3 DNA is TGCAGCGTCCGGGGGGACACCGGGGAGCTGTTTTTT. Protein product: CSVRGDTGELFF.

The chain employs TRBV9 and TRBJ1-3, with D unresolved. The CDR3 extends over 17 amino acids. The V end was cut by 0 bases, the J end by 0 bases, with 13 bases between. Germline V gives CDR1 SGDLS, CDR2 YYNGEE. Written as DNA, the CDR3 is TGTGCCAGCAGCGTAGGACCGGCTGGGAGCTCTGGAAACACCATATATTTT. It specifies CASSVGPAGSSGNTIYF.

The chain has TRBV5-4 and TRBJ2-1; 7 bases agree with TRBD1. Germline CDR1 is SGHNT and CDR2 is YYREEE (reference sequence). Trimming removed 4 bases from V and 5 bases from J; junction bases left unmatched: 6. This CDR3 contains 14 residues. The CDR3 bases are TGTGCCAGCAGCCACCCAGGGGGAAACAATGAGCAGTTCTTC. Its protein product is CASSHPGGNNEQFF. Drawing the rest from reference TRBV5-4 and TRBJ2-1, the complete variable domain is ETGVTQSPTHLIKTRGQQVTLRCSSQSGHNTVSWYQQALGQGPQFIFQYYREEENGRGNFPPRFSGLQFPNYSSELNVNALELDDSALYLCASSHPGGNNEQFFGPGTRLTVL.

The rearrangement links TRBV18 to TRBJ1-1; TRBD1 agrees at 8 bases. Germline CDR1 is KGHSH and CDR2 is LQKENI. V lost 6 bases to trimming and J lost 3 bases; unmatched junction nucleotides: 6. The CDR3 sequence is 14 residues long. The CDR3 region is CASSQEDRDTEAFF. As DNA, the CDR3 is TGTGCCAGCTCTCAAGAGGACAGGGACACTGAAGCTTTCTTT. Complete variable domain (other parts from reference TRBV18 and TRBJ1-1): NAGVMQNPRHLVRRRGQEARLRCSPMKGHSHVYWYRQLPEEGLKFMVYLQKENIIDESGMPKERFSAEFPKEGPSILRIQQVVRGDSAAYFCASSQEDRDTEAFFGQGTRLTVV.

V and J are TRBV4-1 and TRBJ2-7, with D unresolved. Germline V gene lookup returns CDR1 MGHRA and CDR2 YSYEKL. Between the trimmed V and J ends, which lost 1 base and 0 bases, there was a span of 7 bases. This CDR3 has 14 amino acids. CDR3: CASSQVRSSYEQYF. CDR3 DNA: TGCGCCAGCAGCCAAGTGCGGAGCTCCTACGAGCAGTACTTC.

This rearrangement joins TRBV29-1 to TRBJ1-4; D is perhaps TRBD1 (5 bases). Trimming left V 7 bases short and J 0 bases short, with 21 bases between. The CDR3 totals 17 residues. Germline-derived CDR1 and CDR2 are SQVTM and ANQGSEA. CDR3 amino acids: CSALPSAPGATNEKLFF. Here the CDR3 DNA reads TGCAGCGCACTGCCCTCGGCCCCGGGGGCAACTAATGAAAAACTGTTTTTT.

J is TRBJ2-7 and V is TRBV19; 7 bases align to TRBD2. Germline CDR1 reads LNHDA; CDR2 reads SQIVND (reference sequence). Unmatched junction bases numbered 7, after V lost 5 bases and J lost 3 bases. The CDR3 has 14 residues. This chain's CDR3 is CASSRSGTRYEQYF. In DNA, the CDR3 is TGTGCCAGTAGTCGGAGCGGGACTCGCTACGAGCAGTACTTC.

The chain combines TRBV9 with TRBJ2-1, with 11 bases lining up with TRBD2. The CDR3 consists of 15 residues. The V segment lost 1 base and the J segment 9 bases; nucleotides outside the gene matches: 6. Germline values: CDR1 SGDLS, CDR2 YYNGEE. The CDR3 DNA is TGTGCCAGCAGCGTAACGACTAGCGGGATTTTTGAGCAGTTCTTC. This encodes CASSVTTSGIFEQFF.

V and J are TRBV20-1 and TRBJ2-3; D is undetermined. The V gene lost 6 bases and the J gene lost 9 bases, with 10 bases spanning the gap. Germline CDR1 DFQATT, CDR2 SNEGSKA (reference sequence). This CDR3 has 10 amino acids. CDR3 sequence: CSAPTSTQYF. CDR3 nucleotides: TGCAGTGCCCCGACATCGACGCAGTATTTT.

V and J are TRBV7-9 and TRBJ2-5; possible D gene TRBD1, 5 bases. This CDR3 spans 14 amino acids. Deletions cut 1 base from V and 4 bases from J, with 10 bases between. From germline, CDR1 is SEHNR and CDR2 FQNEAQ (reference sequence). The CDR3 loop reads CASSLVGVPETQYF. The DNA of the CDR3 is TGTGCCAGCAGCTTAGTAGGGGTCCCAGAGACCCAGTACTTC.

The J gene is TRBJ2-7, the V gene TRBV4-1, with TRBD2 matching over 15 bases. This CDR3 comprises 17 residues. Germline CDR1 is MGHRA and CDR2 is YSYEKL. The trim removed 2 bases at V and 5 bases at J, leaving 7 bases unmatched. The DNA for the CDR3 is TGCGCCAGCAGCCAAACCCCCGGGACTAGCGGGAGGAACGAGCAGTACTTC. Amino acids: CASSQTPGTSGRNEQYF.

The J gene is TRBJ1-2, the V gene TRBV28; the D gene is possibly TRBD1 (5 bases). The CDR3 is made up of 13 amino acids. Per germline, CDR1 MDHEN and CDR2 SYDVKM. Trimming shortened V by 6 bases and J by 8 bases, and 16 bases separated the two germline ends. The chain's CDR3 is CASRPPEGRGYTF. The CDR3 nucleotides are TGTGCCAGCAGACCTCCCGAGGGGAGGGGCTACACCTTC.

This clone was counted a few times. The chain has TRBV7-3 and TRBJ2-1, with 8 nucleotides matching TRBD2. Trimming removed 5 bases from V and 3 bases from J; junction bases left unmatched: 9. This CDR3 is built from 16 residues. Germline V gene lookup returns CDR1 SGHTA and CDR2 FQGTGA. CDR3 nucleotides: TGTGCCAGCAGCCACGCGGCGGGACTAGACTACAATGAGCAGTTCTTC. Residues: CASSHAAGLDYNEQFF.

The chain uses TRBV30 and TRBJ2-1, with 8 bases matching TRBD1. The CDR3 covers 13 residues. The germline V gene encodes CDR1 GTSNPN and CDR2 SVGIG (reference sequence). V shed 3 bases and J 8 bases; nucleotides not matched to a gene: 6. The CDR3 coding sequence is TGTGCCTGGAGCGAAGCAGGGGGCCATGAGCAGTTCTTC. As protein: CAWSEAGGHEQFF.

This sequence joins TRBV7-2 and TRBJ2-7; D is uncertain. The CDR3 has 13 amino acids. V was cut by 2 bases and J by 3 bases, with 8 bases left in between. Germline loops: CDR1 SGHTA, CDR2 FQGNSA. The CDR3 here is CASSLTRNYEQYF. The CDR3 region has the DNA TGTGCCAGCAGCTTAACCAGAAACTACGAGCAGTACTTC.

This chain links TRBV7-8 with TRBJ2-1; D possibly corresponds to TRBD1 (6 bases). Germline V gene data show CDR1 as SGHVS and CDR2 as FQNEAQ. This CDR3 has 13 amino acids. With 5 bases removed from V and 3 bases from J, the gap between germline ends came to 8 bases. CDR3 DNA sequence: TGTGCCAGCAGCCGGGACAACTACAATGAGCAGTTCTTC. It specifies CASSRDNYNEQFF.